The entry below gives a single TCR beta chain sequence along with its context. A few counts support this clonotype. What antigen it recognizes has not been identified. Possible read error: a much larger clone is one base away. The sample is drawn from a study of tumor-infiltrating lymphocytes in primary liver carcinoma (dated by TCRdb to about 2017). For the wider study: Hepatocellular carcinoma (four) or combined HCC and intrahepatic cholangiocarcinoma (one) was present in the five patients, who were three men and two women aged 30 to 69 years. Reproducibility between technical replicate repertoires was high, with correlation coefficients above 0.98 and mean shared-clone rates roughly 0.91. Tumors of the five patients were stage T1-T3 N0M0 with maximum diameters of roughly 4.2 to 11 cm. TCRbeta repertoire sequencing, expression microarrays and whole-exome sequencing were combined in the study across five regions of each liver tumor, with adjacent normal tissue and blood also included. A total of 35 specimens from 5 patients went through TCRbeta repertoire sequencing, namely 25 tumor regions, 5 adjacent noncancerous liver tissues and 5 peripheral blood samples. Each sample produced roughly 3.5 to 8 million productive TCRbeta reads, and read depth showed no significant difference between tissue types. To link TCRbeta repertoire diversity with the local molecular phenotype, the approximately 24 tumor region samples were profiled using Agilent mRNA microarrays.

Sequences SGHRS (CDR1) and YFSETQ (CDR2) are obtained from the germline V gene. Counted from cysteine to phenylalanine, this CDR3 has 15 amino acids. Left in the record is the CDR3 DNA by itself, 45 bases read in frame from the first base. A constant-region primer and ProtoScript II reverse transcriptase were used to reverse-transcribe TCRbeta-specific cDNA from around 540 ng total RNA. Construction of the TCRbeta libraries relied on three nested rounds of multiplex PCR, following a slightly modified ARM-PCR procedure. Multiplex TRBV1-TRBV30 forward primers and a Cbeta reverse primer were used in the first two PCR rounds, each of which was run for approximately 9 cycles. Sample barcodes and Illumina adapters were attached in a final 25-cycle PCR using Deep VentR polymerase. Before sequencing, amplicons of 200-500 bp were gel-purified using a QIAquick gel extraction kit. The TCRbeta amplicons were sequenced with 250-bp paired-end reads on an Illumina HiSeq 2500. From the authors' description of their analysis: Trimmomatic v0.33 was used to quality-trim the reads, and FLASH v1.2.11 was used to merge paired reads so that full CDR3 sequences could be recovered. MiGEC v1.2.1b assigned V, D and J germline segments to the rearranged TCRbeta sequences. Clonotype statistics, along with Shannon-Wiener diversity indices, were calculated using VDJtools v1.0.0. Except for diversity analysis, only the 250 most abundant clonotypes of each sample were used in subsequent analyses to reduce sampling bias. TCRdb passed the public sequencing reads through fastp at Q25 and MiXCR, retaining productive beta sequences. Entries are consolidated by CDR3 protein sequence, retaining the most common genes and DNA. These V and J calls derive from TCRdb rather than the authors' analysis. Recorded for this sample are roughly 100,000 distinct CDR3 sequences; roughly 85% of them occurred a single time. The ten largest make up about 20% of the sample.

What the work shows at the level of the full study, not this receptor alone: A significantly larger repertoire fraction was made up by the top 250 clones in tumors than in blood (p = 0.039). Consistent with antigen-driven expansion, pairs of tumor regions showed higher repertoire overlap (mean around 36%) than either tumor-adjacent pairs (around 17%) or tumor-blood pairs (about 15%). Only about 7-24% of top clones were present in all five regions of a tumor, suggesting spatial heterogeneity of tumor-infiltrating T cells. Only the TCR beta chain was sequenced, which likely underestimates true repertoire diversity because unpaired alpha chains were not captured. With just four or five patients in the study, the authors point out that the findings should be validated in a larger study. Comparison of CD4+ and CD8+ T cell repertoires was precluded by the use of bulk unsorted samples.

Total RNA and DNA were co-extracted from about 19-30 mg of bulk tissue with the AllPrep DNA/RNA mini kit, without cell sorting. Four to six patients with histopathologically diagnosed primary liver carcinoma underwent surgical resection in China between 2015 and March 2016. Patients had chronic HBV infection and were treatment-naive at sampling. Each tumor was sampled at five spatially separated regions: the superior, inferior, left-lateral and right-lateral poles and the tumor centre. Histology showed that every tumor sample contained more than 90% viable tumor cells. Pieces of fresh tumor and adjacent tissue were cut in half, with one half kept in RNAlater at -80 degrees C and the other half sent for histology.

This sequence originates from a man in his forties with primary liver carcinoma and hepatitis B virus infection. Recombination linked TRBV5-1 to TRBJ1-5; TRBD1 matches 11 bases in the middle. Sequenced material: liver tumor tissue from sampling region 3. Sample cell subset or site, as interpreted from the label and publication: tumor region T3, left-lateral pole. Read as DNA, the sequence is TGCGCCAGCAGCTTGGAGGGACAGGGGGATCAGCCCCAGCGTTTT. Its amino acids are CASSLEGQGDQPQRF.